The rows below give T cell receptor beta chains drawn from one sample of a study of cytomegalovirus exposure and HLA in healthy donors. TCRdb's copy holds only in-frame clones and misses some; the assay was immunoSEQ multiplex PCR. The sample contains roughly 170,000 clones, about 82% of which appear only once. The specimen sequenced was PBMCs. The receptors were gathered from a young woman in good health and CMV-seronegative. Each CDR3 is given with its conserved first and last residue. A D gene is named only where the DNA matches it firmly. Not every row has a clone size; where given, it reads once, few, many or a size class.

J: TRBJ1-2; D: .; size: .; V: TRBV7-8; DNA: TGTGCCAGCAGCTCGAAAAGACAGGTCGACTATGGCTACACCTTC; CDR3: CASSSKRQVDYGYTF
J: TRBJ1-2; D: .; size: .; V: TRBV6-5; DNA: TGTGCCAGCAGTTTGGAGGGGCTTCGGGGCTACACCTTC; CDR3: CASSLEGLRGYTF
J: TRBJ1-4; D: .; size: .; V: TRBV9; DNA: TGTGCCAGCAGCGTCCAGGGAAGGGGAAATGAAAAACTGTTTTTT; CDR3: CASSVQGRGNEKLFF
J: TRBJ2-1; D: TRBD2; size: .; V: TRBV4-1; DNA: TGCGCCAGCAGCCAAGAATATGAGACTAGCGCAACCAATGAGCAGTTCTTC; CDR3: CASSQEYETSATNEQFF
J: TRBJ2-7; D: .; size: .; V: TRBV5-8; DNA: TGTGCCAGCAGCTTGGCAGCTGGGACAAAATCCTACGAGCAGTACTTC; CDR3: CASSLAAGTKSYEQYF
J: TRBJ1-2; D: .; size: .; V: TRBV29-1; DNA: TGCAGCGTTGGGAGGACAGTCTATGGCTACACCTTC; CDR3: CSVGRTVYGYTF
J: TRBJ1-1; D: .; size: once; V: TRBV11-3; DNA: TGTGCCAGCAGCTCCGGTAGAGGGATCGCTTCTACCCTATTAGTCACTGAAGCTTTCTTT; CDR3: CASSSGRGIASTLLVTEAFF
J: TRBJ2-7; D: TRBD2; size: .; V: TRBV7-2; DNA: TGTGCCAGCAGCTTAGTTGGGGGACTAGCGGGAGGTCCCATCTACGAGCAGTACTTC; CDR3: CASSLVGGLAGGPIYEQYF
J: TRBJ1-1; D: TRBD1; size: .; V: TRBV7-3; DNA: TGTGCCAGCAGCCTGGACAGGGGCTCTGAAGCTTTCTTT; CDR3: CASSLDRGSEAFF
J: TRBJ2-2; D: TRBD2; size: .; V: TRBV7-2; DNA: TGTGCCAGCAGCCCAGCGGGAGCCCGGACCGGGGAGCTGTTTTTT; CDR3: CASSPAGARTGELFF
J: TRBJ2-5; D: .; size: .; V: TRBV4-2; DNA: TGTGCCAGCAGCCATCCACAGGGTAGCGGGGAGACCCAGTACTTC; CDR3: CASSHPQGSGETQYF
J: TRBJ2-1; D: TRBD2; size: .; V: TRBV9; DNA: TGTGCCAGCAGCGTGGGGACTAGCTCCTACAATGAGCAGTTCTTC; CDR3: CASSVGTSSYNEQFF
J: TRBJ2-7; D: .; size: .; V: TRBV7-8; DNA: TGTGCCAGCAGCTTACGGGACAACGAGCAGTACTTC; CDR3: CASSLRDNEQYF
J: TRBJ2-7; D: TRBD1; size: .; V: TRBV28; DNA: TGTGCCAGCAGTTCCGGGACAGGGAGGTCCGAGCAGTACTTC; CDR3: CASSSGTGRSEQYF
J: TRBJ2-3; D: .; size: .; V: TRBV2; DNA: TGTGCCAGCAGTTTTAATGGCTGGGATACGCAGTATTTT; CDR3: CASSFNGWDTQYF
J: TRBJ2-1; D: .; size: .; V: TRBV4-1; DNA: TGCGCCAGCAGCCAAGGGGCGGGAAGCTACAATGAGCAGTTCTTC; CDR3: CASSQGAGSYNEQFF
J: TRBJ2-6; D: .; size: few; V: TRBV25-1; DNA: TGTGCCAGCACTGGGGGCGGTGGGGCCAACGTCCTGACTTTC; CDR3: CASTGGGGANVLTF
J: TRBJ1-3; D: .; size: .; V: TRBV4-2; DNA: TGTGCCAGCAGCCAACCGAATACACCCGAGGCCACCATATATTTT; CDR3: CASSQPNTPEATIYF
J: TRBJ1-2; D: .; size: .; V: TRBV5-1; DNA: TGCGCCAGCAGCTTGGCCGGGGTGGACTATGGCTACACCTTC; CDR3: CASSLAGVDYGYTF
J: TRBJ1-2; D: .; size: once; V: TRBV9; DNA: TGTGCCAGCAGCCCCGCAGAGGCCTACTATGGTTACACCTTC; CDR3: CASSPAEAYYGYTF
J: TRBJ1-5; D: .; size: .; V: TRBV7-9; DNA: TGTGCCAGCAGCTTAGGCGGGGGGAGCAATCAGCCCCAGCATTTT; CDR3: CASSLGGGSNQPQHF
J: TRBJ1-4; D: TRBD1; size: few; V: TRBV5-6; DNA: TGTGCCAGCAGCTCGACAGGGATTAATGAAAAACTGTTTTTT; CDR3: CASSSTGINEKLFF
J: TRBJ1-1; D: TRBD1; size: .; V: TRBV10-3; DNA: TGTGCCACCCAGACTACAGGGGCGGTCACTGAAGCTTTCTTT; CDR3: CATQTTGAVTEAFF
J: TRBJ1-4; D: .; size: few; V: TRBV2; DNA: TGTGCCAGCAGGGGAGGGACCCCCCGAGCTAATGAAAAACTGTTTTTT; CDR3: CASRGGTPRANEKLFF
J: TRBJ2-7; D: TRBD1; size: .; V: TRBV2; DNA: TGTGCCAGCATTGCGAGCTGGACAGGGCTGAGCGAGCAGTACTTC; CDR3: CASIASWTGLSEQYF
J: TRBJ2-1; D: .; size: .; V: TRBV9; DNA: TGTGCCAGCAGCGCAACAGTCGGCTCCTACAATGAGCAGTTCTTC; CDR3: CASSATVGSYNEQFF
J: TRBJ1-1; D: .; size: .; V: TRBV28; DNA: TGTGCCAGCAGTTGGGCCCGGGATAAATCCCTGGGGAACACTGAAGCTTTCTTT; CDR3: CASSWARDKSLGNTEAFF
J: TRBJ2-7; D: TRBD1; size: few; V: TRBV28; DNA: TGTGCCAGCAGTGCCCCCGGACAGGGGGCGGACTACGAGCAGTACTTC; CDR3: CASSAPGQGADYEQYF
J: TRBJ2-3; D: TRBD2; size: .; V: TRBV10-3; DNA: TGTGCCATCAGTGGCGGACTAGCGGGAGAGTTATATACGCAGTATTTT; CDR3: CAISGGLAGELYTQYF
J: TRBJ1-4; D: .; size: few; V: TRBV10-3; DNA: TGTGCCATCAGCGCTTCCCCAGGGCCTGCAACTAATGAAAAACTGTTTTTT; CDR3: CAISASPGPATNEKLFF
J: TRBJ1-5; D: .; size: .; V: TRBV19; DNA: TGTGCCAGTAGACGGGACAACGGTAATCAGCCCCAGCATTTT; CDR3: CASRRDNGNQPQHF
J: TRBJ1-1; D: .; size: .; V: TRBV28; DNA: TGTGCCAGCAGGGGGCGTAAGGATTCTCTGGAAGCTTTCTTT; CDR3: CASRGRKDSLEAFF
J: TRBJ1-5; D: .; size: .; V: TRBV5-1; DNA: TGCGCCAGCAGCCCGGGGGGGGGCAATCAGCCCCAGCATTTT; CDR3: CASSPGGGNQPQHF
J: TRBJ2-7; D: .; size: once; V: TRBV4-2; DNA: TGTGCCAGCAGCCAAACTACGGGAGTCGAGCAGTACTTC; CDR3: CASSQTTGVEQYF
J: TRBJ2-7; D: .; size: once; V: TRBV27; DNA: TGTGCCAGCAGTTTGGGCTCCCCGGTGAACGAGCAGTACTTC; CDR3: CASSLGSPVNEQYF
J: TRBJ1-3; D: TRBD1; size: .; V: TRBV6-5; DNA: TGTGCCAGCAGATGGAGGGACAGGGGAAACACCATATATTTT; CDR3: CASRWRDRGNTIYF
J: TRBJ1-2; D: .; size: .; V: TRBV21-1; DNA: TGTGCCAGCAGCAAAGGAGGATTGGATGATGGCTACACCTTC; CDR3: CASSKGGLDDGYTF
J: TRBJ2-1; D: TRBD2; size: .; V: TRBV14; DNA: TGTGCCAGCAGCCCCTTAGCGGGAGCAAGGAACAATGAGCAGTTCTTC; CDR3: CASSPLAGARNNEQFF
J: TRBJ2-1; D: .; size: .; V: TRBV30; DNA: TGTGCCTGGAGTGGGACAGTGCCCAATGAGCAGTTCTTC; CDR3: CAWSGTVPNEQFF
J: TRBJ2-5; D: TRBD1; size: once; V: TRBV7-9; DNA: TGTTCCAGCAGCTTAACTAGGACAGGGGGCACAGGTGTCGGAGAGACCCAGTACTTC; CDR3: CSSSLTRTGGTGVGETQYF
J: TRBJ2-7; D: .; size: .; V: TRBV7-2; DNA: TGTGCCAGCAGCCGGAGGGGTGGGGACGAGCAGTACTTC; CDR3: CASSRRGGDEQYF
J: TRBJ1-5; D: TRBD1; size: .; V: TRBV7-8; DNA: TGTGCCAGCTCCTCTAGGGGGCGCGATCAGCCCCAGCATTTT; CDR3: CASSSRGRDQPQHF
J: TRBJ2-7; D: TRBD1; size: .; V: TRBV4-2; DNA: TGTGCCAGCAGCCCGGAGGGACAGGGGTTTCCCTACGAGCAGTACTTC; CDR3: CASSPEGQGFPYEQYF
J: TRBJ2-2; D: .; size: .; V: TRBV30; DNA: TGTGCCTGGAGTGTAAGGAGACTCAAGACAGAAAACACCGGGGAGCTGTTTTTT; CDR3: CAWSVRRLKTENTGELFF
J: TRBJ1-1; D: .; size: .; V: TRBV5-1; DNA: TGCGCCAGCAGCTTGGCGACAAGAAAGAACACTGAAGCTTTCTTT; CDR3: CASSLATRKNTEAFF